The 24 T cell receptor beta chains reported below all come from one sample, sequenced in a study of blood T cell repertoires in COVID-19. Some clones are missing from TCRdb's copy, which holds only in-frame ones; the method was immunoSEQ multiplex PCR. The data hold about 140,000 clones, with around 80% observed a single time. Sequenced: peripheral blood. The source of these receptors is a woman in her fifties or sixties with acute or convalescent COVID-19.

CDR3 amino acids: CASSRGTSYGSPLHF. The CDR3 DNA reads TGTGCCAGCAGCCGCGGGACCTCTTACGGTTCACCCCTCCACTTT. The chain carries TRBV3-1 (or the pseudogene TRBV3-2) and TRBJ1-6; D is perhaps TRBD1 (5 bases). Trimming removed 4 bases at V and 9 bases at J, with 16 bases between. There are 15 residues in the CDR3. In germline, CDR1 is LGHDT, CDR2 YNNKEL (reference sequence).

The CDR3 DNA is TGTGCCAGCAGCCAAGGTGACAGGGTCAACACTGAAGCTTTCTTT. Protein product: CASSQGDRVNTEAFF. The chain uses TRBV3-1 (or the pseudogene TRBV3-2) and TRBJ1-1; TRBD1 matches at 7 bases. CDR1 and CDR2 from the germline V gene are LGHDT and YNNKEL (reference sequence). The CDR3 loop spans 15 amino acids. Trimming took 1 base from V and 2 from J; bases not matched to a gene: 4.

This rearrangement joins TRBV4-2 to TRBJ2-1, with D perhaps TRBD2 (5 bases). V lost 0 bases to trimming and J lost 4 bases, with 7 bases between them. The CDR3 extends over 14 amino acids. The germline CDR1 and CDR2 sequences are LGHNA and YNFKEQ. The CDR3 sequence: CASSQDGDYNEQFF. The CDR3 DNA sequence: TGTGCCAGCAGCCAAGACGGGGATTACAATGAGCAGTTCTTC.

This chain links TRBV25-1 with TRBJ1-2; 8 positions match TRBD1. Germline V gene sequence: CDR1 MGHDK, CDR2 SYGVNS. Germline trimming cut 5 bases from V and 3 bases from J; bases unmatched to any gene: 5. The CDR3 sequence is 14 residues long. CDR3 nucleotide sequence: TGTGCCAGCAGTACAGGGGGTTCACACTATGGCTACACCTTC. This codes for CASSTGGSHYGYTF.

V is TRBV5-8 and J is TRBJ1-5, with 10 positions matching TRBD1. Losses at the gene ends were 3 bases for V and 8 bases for J; bases not matched to a gene: 11. This CDR3 has 16 amino acids. Germline V gene data show CDR1 as SGHTS and CDR2 as YDEGEE. The CDR3 loop reads CASSWQAGTGEKPQHF. DNA for the CDR3: TGTGCCAGCAGCTGGCAAGCCGGGACAGGGGAAAAGCCCCAGCATTTT.

This clone was seen a single time. The chain employs TRBV6-5 and TRBJ2-1, with D perhaps matching TRBD1 (6 bases). The CDR3 has 14 residues. V shed 0 bases and J shed 7 bases, with 10 bases lying between them. In germline, CDR1 is MNHEY, CDR2 SVGAGI. DNA of the CDR3: TGTGCCAGCAGTTACTCCAGGGGAAGGAATGAGCAGTTCTTC. It yields the protein CASSYSRGRNEQFF.

This chain connects TRBV9 to TRBJ1-2; the match to TRBD1 covers 11 bases. CDR3 length: 15 residues. V dropped 3 bases and J dropped 4; count of bases not matched to a gene: 5. The germline V gene has CDR1 SGDLS and CDR2 YYNGEE. The CDR3 DNA is TGTGCCAGCAGCGAGGGACAGGGGGGAGGCTATGGCTACACCTTC. Translation gives CASSEGQGGGYGYTF.

CDR3 amino acids: CASSVAADYQETQYF. CDR3 DNA sequence: TGTGCCAGCAGCGTAGCGGCGGACTATCAAGAGACCCAGTACTTC. The chain uses TRBV9 and TRBJ2-5; possible D gene TRBD2, 6 bases. V lost 0 bases, J lost 2 bases, and 11 bases lay in between. CDR3 length: 15 residues. The germline V gene has CDR1 SGDLS and CDR2 YYNGEE. Using reference TRBV9 and TRBJ2-5 for the parts outside the CDR3, the full variable domain is DSGVTQTPKHLITATGQRVTLRCSPRSGDLSVYWYQQSLDQGLQFLIQYYNGEERAKGNILERFSAQQFPDLHSELNLSSLELGDSALYFCASSVAADYQETQYFGPGTRLLVL.

V gene TRBV9 combines with J gene TRBJ1-4, with D unresolved. Trimming removed 0 bases at V and 4 bases at J, with 10 bases between. The CDR3 spans 15 residues. The germline V gene has CDR1 SGDLS and CDR2 YYNGEE. CDR3 sequence reads: CASSVDIGSNEKLFF. The CDR3 bases are TGTGCCAGCAGCGTAGATATCGGTAGTAATGAAAAACTGTTTTTT.

This chain joins TRBV6-5 and TRBJ1-5; D gene unclear. Looked up from germline, CDR1 is MNHEY and CDR2 is SVGAGI. V gave up 7 bases and J gave up 4 bases, with 14 bases separating them. The CDR3 covers 14 residues. The DNA for the CDR3 is TGTGCCAGCAAAAAAAATAGGGAGAATCAGCCCCAGCATTTT. Translated: CASKKNRENQPQHF.

V is TRBV7-2 and J is TRBJ1-6, with 7 bases fitting TRBD1. Per germline, CDR1 SGHTA and CDR2 FQGNSA. The CDR3 is 16 residues long. V trimming: 5 bases; J trimming: 10 bases; junction bases outside the gene matches: 14. The CDR3 protein is CASSTHPGQKSSPLHF. DNA for the CDR3: TGTGCCAGCAGCACACACCCGGGACAGAAATCCTCACCCCTCCACTTT.

V gene TRBV5-1 combines with J gene TRBJ2-1; no clear D gene. The CDR3 runs 12 residues. CDR1 is SGHRS, CDR2 YFSETQ, per germline. V was clipped by 4 bases and J by 4 bases, with 6 bases between them. CDR3 coding DNA: TGCGCCAGCAGCCTCTTTTACAATGAGCAGTTCTTC. It yields the protein CASSLFYNEQFF.

The gene calls are TRBV24-1 and TRBJ1-4; D gene ambiguous. Trimming removed 3 bases at V and 5 bases at J, with 9 bases between. Germline lookup yields CDR1 KGHDR and CDR2 SFDVKD. The CDR3 runs to 14 residues. As DNA, the CDR3 is TGTGCCACCAGTGATGGCCTGATAAATGAAAAACTGTTTTTT. Residues: CATSDGLINEKLFF.

The J gene is TRBJ1-4, the V gene TRBV5-1; D perhaps matches TRBD1 (5 bases). There are 15 residues in the CDR3. Germline V CDR1 and CDR2: SGHRS, YFSETQ. V lost 0 bases to trimming and J lost 5 bases, with 11 bases between them. The CDR3 sequence: CASSLGGGGNEKLFF. As DNA, the CDR3 is TGCGCCAGCAGCTTGGGGGGCGGTGGAAATGAAAAACTGTTTTTT.

This clone showed up just a few times. The chain is built from TRBV5-4 and TRBJ1-2; no clear D gene. CDR1 and CDR2 (germline): SGHNT, YYREEE (reference sequence). The V gene lost 2 bases and the J gene lost 3 bases, with 8 bases spanning the gap. The CDR3 has 13 residues. CDR3 sequence (DNA): TGTGCCAGCAGCTTAGGCAGCGACTATGGCTACACCTTC. Its translation: CASSLGSDYGYTF.

V gene TRBV21-1 combines with J gene TRBJ2-3; TRBD1, as called in the table, went unchecked against the DNA. TRBV21-1 is labeled a pseudogene. The CDR3 length is 22 residues. Here the CDR3 DNA reads TGTGCCAGCAGCAAAGCAAAAGGCCCGGGACAGGGTCGGGCAGAGGGGACAGATACGCAGTATTTT. Its translation: CASSKAKGPGQGRAEGTDTQYF.

Worth noting for this clone: The sample holds other DNA sequences that translate to the same CDR3. V is TRBV11-2 and J is TRBJ2-7; D may be TRBD1 (6 bases). Trimming shortened V by 0 bases and J by 4 bases, and 7 bases separated the two germline ends. The germline V gene encodes CDR1 SGHAT and CDR2 FQNNGV. The CDR3 runs to 13 residues. The CDR3 nucleotides are TGTGCCAGCAGCTTAGACAGGGGTTACGAGCAGTACTTC. Protein: CASSLDRGYEQYF.

The gene calls are TRBV4-2 and TRBJ2-1; 8 nucleotides match TRBD2. The CDR3 spans 19 residues. Germline V gives CDR1 LGHNA, CDR2 YNFKEQ. After removal of 0 bases from V and 4 bases from J, the junction contained 14 bases not matched to a gene. CDR3 coding DNA: TGTGCCAGCAGCCAAGAGCTTTCTATCGGAGCGGGGGTATACAATGAGCAGTTCTTC. Its translation is CASSQELSIGAGVYNEQFF.

The CDR3 sequence: CASSFGGGGVGTDTQYF. The CDR3, as DNA: TGTGCCAGCAGCTTTGGAGGCGGGGGGGTTGGCACAGATACGCAGTATTTT. The chain employs TRBV11-2 and TRBJ2-3; TRBD2 agrees at 9 bases. This CDR3 is 17 amino acids long. The germline V gene has CDR1 SGHAT and CDR2 FQNNGV. J gave up 1 base and V 3 bases, and 8 bases lay outside the gene matches.

J is TRBJ2-1 and V is TRBV11-3; D is possibly TRBD1 (5 bases). The germline V and J ends were trimmed by 0 bases and 2 bases, with 8 bases remaining between them. Germline V gene sequence: CDR1 SGHNT, CDR2 YENEEA. The CDR3 is 15 amino acids. CDR3 loop: CASSLDTTAYNEQFF. The CDR3, as DNA: TGTGCCAGCAGCTTAGATACGACAGCCTACAATGAGCAGTTCTTC.

This clone was seen a few times. This chain connects TRBV5-1 to TRBJ1-6, with 10 bases identical to TRBD1. V dropped 5 bases and J dropped 6; count of bases not matched to a gene: 5. The CDR3 is 15 residues long. CDR1 is SGHRS and CDR2 is YFSETQ in the germline V gene. This chain's CDR3 is CASRLGQGSNSPLHF. The CDR3 nucleotides read TGCGCCAGCAGGCTGGGACAGGGGAGTAATTCACCCCTCCACTTT.

The V and J genes are TRBV11-3 and TRBJ2-2; tentative D call: TRBD2 (5 bases). CDR1 is SGHNT and CDR2 is YENEEA in the germline V gene. The V gene lost 6 bases and the J gene lost 8 bases, with 10 bases spanning the gap. The CDR3 runs to 12 residues. In DNA form, the CDR3 reads TGTGCCAGCAGTCGCCGAGGGGGGGAGCTGTTTTTT. Its translation is CASSRRGGELFF.

The chain couples TRBV3-1 (or the pseudogene TRBV3-2) to TRBJ2-7; 8 positions match TRBD2. The CDR3 sequence is 16 residues long. After removal of 3 bases from V and 2 bases from J, the junction contained 9 bases not matched to a gene. CDR1 and CDR2 (germline): LGHDT, YNNKEL (reference sequence). CDR3: CASSQAAAGAPYEQYF. CDR3 bases: TGTGCCAGCAGCCAGGCCGCAGCGGGGGCCCCCTACGAGCAGTACTTC.

The CDR3: CASSLEHRANQPQHF. DNA of the CDR3: TGTGCCAGCAGCTTAGAGCACAGGGCGAATCAGCCCCAGCATTTT. The rearrangement joins TRBV7-2 to TRBJ1-5; TRBD1 is a possible D gene (6 bases). The CDR3 spans 15 residues. Trimming cost V 1 base and J 4 bases, with 11 bases left between them. Germline V CDR1 and CDR2: SGHTA, FQGNSA. Full variable domain (outside the CDR3, taken from reference TRBV7-2 and TRBJ1-5): GAGVSQSPSNKVTEKGKDVELRCDPISGHTALYWYRQSLGQGLEFLIYFQGNSAPDKSGLPSDRFSAERTGGSVSTLTIQRTQQEDSAVYLCASSLEHRANQPQHFGDGTRLSIL.